This T cell receptor beta chain was profiled in a study of Ad26.COV2.S vaccination and SARS-CoV-2 variants. Notes on the study in general: Total T cell responses may have been underestimated by the TCR breadth and depth analyses.

V lost 3 bases to trimming and J lost 0 bases, with 13 bases between them. Germline V CDR1 and CDR2: SGHNT, YYREEE (reference sequence). This CDR3 comprises 15 residues. Here immunoSEQ multiplex PCR was the method, and the copy in TCRdb shows in-frame clones only, minus some. The repertoire holds about 480,000 clones, roughly 87% seen once, with 9.5% to 15% in the top ten. Specified treatment: roughly 18 received Ad26.COV2.S at low or high dose, single or two shots; 5 received placebo; per-sample allocation not given. Material that was analyzed had been drawn on day 63 after the first vaccine or placebo injection. Vaccine was an Ad26 vector expressing Wuhan-strain SARS-CoV-2 spike. In the case of this clone: Its specificity is unknown.

The chain uses TRBV5-4 and TRBJ2-7; the D call may be TRBD1 or TRBD2 (5 bases each). The TCR was taken from a person aged 18-65 years who received the Ad26.COV2.S COVID-19 vaccine or a placebo. The input for sequencing was peripheral blood, taken in a trial of Ad26.COV2.S vaccine versus placebo. The CDR3 nucleotides are TGTGCCAGCAGCTCCCAACGGGACGCCTCCTACGAGCAGTACTTC. Its protein product is CASSSQRDASYEQYF.